The 15 T cell receptor beta chains below come from one sample, sequenced in a study of shared clonotypes between healthy human individuals. Method: immunoSEQ multiplex PCR; TCRdb's copy keeps in-frame clones and lacks some. The repertoire holds around 450,000 clones, more than 75% seen once, with about 12% in the top ten. The specimen sequenced was PBMCs. The receptors derive from a woman in her thirties or forties in good health. Some clones in this sample may be carry-over from other donors' samples.

The chain combines TRBV5-1 with TRBJ2-7; D assignment may be TRBD1 or TRBD2 (5 bases each). The germline V and J ends were trimmed by 3 bases and 0 bases, with 16 bases remaining between them. Germline V gene lookup returns CDR1 SGHRS and CDR2 YFSETQ. This CDR3 is built from 16 residues. CDR3 region: CASSSFLGTSSYEQYF. The CDR3 DNA follows: TGCGCCAGCAGCTCTTTTCTGGGGACGAGCTCCTACGAGCAGTACTTC.

A remark on this clone: Distinct nucleotide sequences in the sample also encode this CDR3. The V and J genes are TRBV28 and TRBJ1-2; 9 bases line up with TRBD1. V lost 3 bases, J lost 5 bases, and 1 base stayed unmatched. The CDR3 runs to 13 residues. Germline-derived CDR1 and CDR2 are MDHEN and SYDVKM. The CDR3 protein is CASSLGQGYGYTF. CDR3 DNA sequence: TGTGCCAGCAGTTTGGGACAGGGTTATGGCTACACCTTC.

The chain is built from TRBV2 and TRBJ2-1, with unresolved D. Trimming left V 2 bases short and J 1 base short, with 9 bases between. The V gene's germline CDR1 is SNHLY and CDR2 FYNNEI. This CDR3 has 15 residues. CDR3 loop: CASSEQPLSYNEQFF. DNA of the CDR3: TGTGCCAGCAGTGAACAGCCCTTGTCCTACAATGAGCAGTTCTTC.

This rearrangement joins TRBV11-2 to TRBJ1-3; D gene unclear. Germline loops: CDR1 SGHAT, CDR2 FQNNGV. The length of the CDR3 is 12 residues. The germline V and J ends were trimmed by 6 bases and 4 bases, with 7 bases remaining between them. The CDR3 nucleotides are TGTGCCAGCAGGACGCCCGGAAACACCATATATTTT. Translation: CASRTPGNTIYF.

The rearrangement joins TRBV28 to TRBJ2-2, with 8 positions matching TRBD2. This CDR3 contains 16 residues. Germline CDR1 reads MDHEN; CDR2 reads SYDVKM. Germline trimming cut 3 bases from V and 0 bases from J; bases unmatched to any gene: 3. The CDR3 region has the DNA TGTGCCAGCAGTTTCGGCGGGAGGACGAACACCGGGGAGCTGTTTTTT. It is translated as CASSFGGRTNTGELFF.

There are a few counts of this clone. The J gene is TRBJ2-7, the V gene TRBV7-2; 12 bases map to TRBD2. CDR1 SGHTA and CDR2 FQGNSA come from the germline V gene. The CDR3 runs to 15 residues. V lost 0 bases and J lost 6; bases outside the gene matches: 3. CDR3: CASSLALGLAGEQYF. CDR3 nucleotides: TGTGCCAGCAGCTTAGCGTTGGGACTAGCGGGCGAGCAGTACTTC.

This rearrangement joins TRBV10-3 to TRBJ1-3; D gene ambiguous. Germline-derived CDR1 and CDR2 are ENHRY and SYGVKD. V was cut by 7 bases and J by 0 bases, with 13 bases left in between. CDR3 size: 15 residues. CDR3 bases: TGTGCCATCATTCCGGGCCCCAGCTCTGGAAACACCATATATTTT. It translates to CAIIPGPSSGNTIYF.

This rearrangement joins TRBV30 to TRBJ2-7; 7 bases map to TRBD1. This CDR3 contains 13 residues. Losses at the gene ends were 0 bases for V and 6 bases for J; bases not matched to a gene: 5. In germline, CDR1 is GTSNPN, CDR2 SVGIG (reference sequence). The CDR3 sequence is CAWSVTGVPEQYF. CDR3 DNA: TGTGCCTGGAGTGTTACAGGGGTCCCCGAGCAGTACTTC.

The chain combines TRBV7-9 with TRBJ2-5; TRBD1 agrees at 9 bases. V lost 5 bases, J lost 5 bases, and 12 bases stayed unmatched. This CDR3 has 16 residues. The germline V gene has CDR1 SEHNR and CDR2 FQNEAQ (reference sequence). The CDR3 sequence: CASSARRTGAGETQYF. In DNA, the CDR3 is TGTGCCAGCAGCGCCCGGAGGACAGGGGCAGGCGAGACCCAGTACTTC.

The chain joins TRBV29-1 to TRBJ1-2, with D possibly matching TRBD1 (5 bases). There are 13 residues in the CDR3. Germline V gene lookup returns CDR1 SQVTM and CDR2 ANQGSEA. The V end was cut by 4 bases, the J end by 1 base, with 10 bases between. The CDR3 protein is CSVGFDSNYGYTF. Written as DNA, the CDR3 is TGCAGCGTTGGTTTCGACAGTAACTATGGCTACACCTTC.

This chain joins TRBV5-4 and TRBJ2-1; TRBD1 aligns across 8 bases. The CDR3 extends over 15 amino acids. J gave up 6 bases and V 3 bases, and 8 bases lay outside the gene matches. The germline V gene encodes CDR1 SGHNT and CDR2 YYREEE (reference sequence). CDR3 protein: CASSSRDRLSNEQFF. CDR3 DNA sequence: TGTGCCAGCAGCTCCCGGGACAGGTTAAGCAATGAGCAGTTCTTC.

This clone was observed a few times. The chain carries TRBV19 and TRBJ2-3, with 7 nucleotides matching TRBD1. The CDR3 has 16 residues. The V gene's germline CDR1 is LNHDA and CDR2 SQIVND (reference sequence). The V segment lost 2 bases and the J segment 6 bases; nucleotides outside the gene matches: 11. CDR3 region: CASSITGAGGEDTQYF. The CDR3 nucleotides read TGTGCCAGTAGTATAACAGGGGCAGGGGGTGAGGATACGCAGTATTTT. Full variable domain (missing parts from reference TRBV19 and TRBJ2-3): DGGITQSPKYLFRKEGQNVTLSCEQNLNHDAMYWYRQDPGQGLRLIYYSQIVNDFQKGDIAEGYSVSREKKESFPLTVTSAQKNPTAFYLCASSITGAGGEDTQYFGPGTRLTVL.

The chain links TRBV5-4 to TRBJ2-5, with 9 bases matching TRBD2. The V gene end was trimmed by 0 bases and the J gene end by 0 bases; junction bases not matched to a gene: 9. This CDR3 comprises 18 residues. Germline lookup yields CDR1 SGHNT and CDR2 YYREEE (reference sequence). The CDR3 region has the DNA TGTGCCAGCAGCTTGGCTTGGCTAGCGGGAAAGTACCAAGAGACCCAGTACTTC. It yields the protein CASSLAWLAGKYQETQYF.

Only one count was recorded for this clone. This chain uses TRBV5-1 with TRBJ2-5, with D perhaps TRBD2 (6 bases). V lost 0 bases and J 4 bases, leaving 7 bases between the germline ends. Germline V gene sequence: CDR1 SGHRS, CDR2 YFSETQ. The CDR3 is made up of 13 amino acids. For the CDR3, the DNA is TGCGCCAGCAGCTTGGGACTAGGAGAGACCCAGTACTTC. It specifies CASSLGLGETQYF. The variable domain in full, completed from reference TRBV5-1 and TRBJ2-5, reads KAGVTQTPRYLIKTRGQQVTLSCSPISGHRSVSWYQQTPGQGLQFLFEYFSETQRNKGNFPGRFSGRQFSNSRSEMNVSTLELGDSALYLCASSLGLGETQYFGPGTRLLVL.

The chain recombines TRBV9 with TRBJ2-1; no clear D. With 0 bases removed from V and 0 bases from J, the gap between germline ends came to 4 bases. The CDR3 contains 14 residues. CDR1 is SGDLS and CDR2 is YYNGEE in the germline V gene. CDR3 in DNA: TGTGCCAGCAGCGTAGTGGGCTCCTACAATGAGCAGTTCTTC. This sequence encodes CASSVVGSYNEQFF.